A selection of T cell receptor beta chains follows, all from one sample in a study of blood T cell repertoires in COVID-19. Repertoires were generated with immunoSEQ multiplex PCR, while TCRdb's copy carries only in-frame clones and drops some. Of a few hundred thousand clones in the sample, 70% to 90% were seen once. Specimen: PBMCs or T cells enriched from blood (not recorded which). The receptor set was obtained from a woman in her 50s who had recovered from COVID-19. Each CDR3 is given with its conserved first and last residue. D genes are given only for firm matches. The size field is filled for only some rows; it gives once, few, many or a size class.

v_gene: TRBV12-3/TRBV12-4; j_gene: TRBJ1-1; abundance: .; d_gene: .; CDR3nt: TGTGCCAGCACCACCCAGGGTTCCACTGAAGCTTTCTTT; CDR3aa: CASTTQGSTEAFF
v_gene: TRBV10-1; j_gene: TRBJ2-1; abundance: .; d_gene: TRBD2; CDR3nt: TGCGCCAGCGTATCCCAAAGCCCCGGACTAGCGGTGAAGCAGGGGGAGCAGTTCTTC; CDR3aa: CASVSQSPGLAVKQGEQFF
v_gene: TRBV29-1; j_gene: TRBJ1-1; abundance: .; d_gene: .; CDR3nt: TGCAGCGTTGCTGTGATCGGGTATGGCACTGAAGCTTTCTTT; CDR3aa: CSVAVIGYGTEAFF
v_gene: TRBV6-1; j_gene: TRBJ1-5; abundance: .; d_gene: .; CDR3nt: TGTGCCAGCAGTGATGCGGGTGTGAGATGGGGTAACGGTCAGCCCCAGCATTTT; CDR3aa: CASSDAGVRWGNGQPQHF
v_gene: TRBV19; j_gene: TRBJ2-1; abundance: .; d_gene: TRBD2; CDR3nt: TGTGCCAGTAGTATACAAGCGGGAGGGCTGGAAGGTGAGCAGTTCTTC; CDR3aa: CASSIQAGGLEGEQFF
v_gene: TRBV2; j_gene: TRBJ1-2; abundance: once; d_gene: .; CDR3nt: TGTGCCAGCAGACAGGCTAACTATGGCTACACCTTC; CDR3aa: CASRQANYGYTF
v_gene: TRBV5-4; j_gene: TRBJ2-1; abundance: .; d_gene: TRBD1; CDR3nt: TGTGCCAGCAGCTATCGGGACAGGGATTATGAGCAGTTCTTC; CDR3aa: CASSYRDRDYEQFF
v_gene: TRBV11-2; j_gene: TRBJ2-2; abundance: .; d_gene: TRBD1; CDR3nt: TGTGCCAGCAGCCGAGGTTGGGGGACAGCCCAGGAAACCGGGGAGCTGTTTTTT; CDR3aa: CASSRGWGTAQETGELFF
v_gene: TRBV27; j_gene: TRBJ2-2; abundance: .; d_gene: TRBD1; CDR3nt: TGTGCCAGCAGTTCGGACAGGGGGCGAGGCGGGGAGCTGTTTTTT; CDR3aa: CASSSDRGRGGELFF
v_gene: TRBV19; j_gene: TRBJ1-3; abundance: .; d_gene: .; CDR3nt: TGTGCCAGTAGTATGGGTCCGGGATCTGGAAACACCATATATTTT; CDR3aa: CASSMGPGSGNTIYF
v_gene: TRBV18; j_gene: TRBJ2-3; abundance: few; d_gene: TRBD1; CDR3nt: TGTGCCAGCTCACTTTCGACAGGGGGGTCAGATACGCAGTATTTT; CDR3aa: CASSLSTGGSDTQYF
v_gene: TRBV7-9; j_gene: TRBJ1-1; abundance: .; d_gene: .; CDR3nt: TGTGCCAGCAGCTCCCTGGACTGGAGGAACACTGAAGCTTTCTTT; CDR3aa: CASSSLDWRNTEAFF
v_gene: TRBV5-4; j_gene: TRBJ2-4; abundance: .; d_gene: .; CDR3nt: TGTGCCAGCAGCTTGGACGAGGGCCTTCAGTACTTC; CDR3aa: CASSLDEGLQYF
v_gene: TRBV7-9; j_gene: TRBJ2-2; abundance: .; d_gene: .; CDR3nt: TGTGCCAGCAGCTTAGCGAGCGGGAACACCGGGGAGCTGTTTTTT; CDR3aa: CASSLASGNTGELFF
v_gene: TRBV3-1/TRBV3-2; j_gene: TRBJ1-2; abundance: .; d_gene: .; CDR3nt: TGTGCCAGCAGCCAAGGGTCTGGGGCCTTGGGGTCCTATGGCTACACCTTC; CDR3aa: CASSQGSGALGSYGYTF
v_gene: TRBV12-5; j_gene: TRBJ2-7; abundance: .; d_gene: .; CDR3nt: TGTGCTAGTGCTCAGGGCCCTACCTACGAGCAGTACTTC; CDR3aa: CASAQGPTYEQYF
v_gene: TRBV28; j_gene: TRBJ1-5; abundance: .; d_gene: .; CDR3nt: TGTGCCAGCAGTTTACTCGAGCAGCCCCAGCATTTT; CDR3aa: CASSLLEQPQHF
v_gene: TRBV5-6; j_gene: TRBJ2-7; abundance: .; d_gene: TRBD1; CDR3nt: TGTGCCAGCAGCTTGTATTGGACAGGGGGCGGCGAGCAGTACTTC; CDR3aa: CASSLYWTGGGEQYF
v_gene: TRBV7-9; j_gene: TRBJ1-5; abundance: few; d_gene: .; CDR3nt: TGTGCCAGCAGCTTAGACGACAGGTTCGTTCAGCCCCAGCATTTT; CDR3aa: CASSLDDRFVQPQHF
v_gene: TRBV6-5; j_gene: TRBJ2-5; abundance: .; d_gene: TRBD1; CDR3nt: TGTGCCAGCAGTTGGGGACAGGGGGCTGGGGAGACCCAGTACTTC; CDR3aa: CASSWGQGAGETQYF
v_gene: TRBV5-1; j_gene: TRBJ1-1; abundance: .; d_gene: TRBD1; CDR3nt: TGCGCCAGCAGCGGACAGGGGCACACTGAAGCTTTCTTT; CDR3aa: CASSGQGHTEAFF
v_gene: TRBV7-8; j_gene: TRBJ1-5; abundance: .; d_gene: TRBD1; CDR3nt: TGTGCCAGCAGTCAAGCTCTTCATTTAGACAGGGTCGGGGATCAGCCCCAGCATTTT; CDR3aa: CASSQALHLDRVGDQPQHF
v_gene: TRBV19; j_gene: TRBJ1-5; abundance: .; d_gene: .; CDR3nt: TGTGCCAGTAGTAGGCTTGATCAGCCCCAGCATTTT; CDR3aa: CASSRLDQPQHF
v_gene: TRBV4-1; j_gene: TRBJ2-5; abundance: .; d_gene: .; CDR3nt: TGCGCCAGCAGCCAATGGCAGGGGGAGACCCAGTACTTC; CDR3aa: CASSQWQGETQYF
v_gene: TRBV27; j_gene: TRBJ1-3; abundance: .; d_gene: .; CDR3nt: TGTGCCAGCAGTTCCTCAGGGGTTTCTGGAAACACCATATATTTT; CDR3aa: CASSSSGVSGNTIYF
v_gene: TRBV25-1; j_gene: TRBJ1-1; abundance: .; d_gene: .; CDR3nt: TGTGCCAGCAGTTCTCGGTCTTACACTGAAGCTTTCTTT; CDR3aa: CASSSRSYTEAFF
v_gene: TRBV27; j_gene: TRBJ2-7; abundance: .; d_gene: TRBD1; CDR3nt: TGTGCCAGCAGTTTATTTTACAGGGGGACCACCTACGAGCAGTACTTC; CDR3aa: CASSLFYRGTTYEQYF
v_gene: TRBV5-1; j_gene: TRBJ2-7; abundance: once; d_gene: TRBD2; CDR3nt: TGCGCCAGCAGCCCAAGGACTAGCGGCTACGAGCAGTACTTC; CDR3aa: CASSPRTSGYEQYF
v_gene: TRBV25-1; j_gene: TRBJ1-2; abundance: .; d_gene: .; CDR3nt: TGTGCCAGCAGTTCAACAGGGAACTATGGCTACACCTTC; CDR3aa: CASSSTGNYGYTF